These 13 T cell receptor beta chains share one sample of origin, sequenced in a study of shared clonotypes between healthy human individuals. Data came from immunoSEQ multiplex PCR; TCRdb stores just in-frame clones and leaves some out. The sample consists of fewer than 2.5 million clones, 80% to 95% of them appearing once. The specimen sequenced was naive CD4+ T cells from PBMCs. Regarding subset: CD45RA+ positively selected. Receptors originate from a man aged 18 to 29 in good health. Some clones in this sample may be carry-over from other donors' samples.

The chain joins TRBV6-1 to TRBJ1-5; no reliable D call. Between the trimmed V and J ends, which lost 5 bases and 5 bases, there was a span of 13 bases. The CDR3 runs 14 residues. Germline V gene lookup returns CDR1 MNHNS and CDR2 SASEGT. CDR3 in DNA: TGTGCCAGCAGTCTTCTAATGACCGATCAGCCCCAGCATTTT. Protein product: CASSLLMTDQPQHF.

Written as DNA, the CDR3 is TGCGCCAGCAGGGGGCTGGGTACTGGCACAGATACGCAGTATTTT. Its protein is CASRGLGTGTDTQYF. The rearrangement uses TRBV5-1 and TRBJ2-3, with D possibly being TRBD1 (5 bases). The V gene lost 5 bases and the J gene lost 1 base, with 14 bases spanning the gap. The CDR3 has 15 amino acids. Germline loops: CDR1 SGHRS, CDR2 YFSETQ. Supplemented by reference TRBV5-1 and TRBJ2-3, the full variable domain reads KAGVTQTPRYLIKTRGQQVTLSCSPISGHRSVSWYQQTPGQGLQFLFEYFSETQRNKGNFPGRFSGRQFSNSRSEMNVSTLELGDSALYLCASRGLGTGTDTQYFGPGTRLTVL.

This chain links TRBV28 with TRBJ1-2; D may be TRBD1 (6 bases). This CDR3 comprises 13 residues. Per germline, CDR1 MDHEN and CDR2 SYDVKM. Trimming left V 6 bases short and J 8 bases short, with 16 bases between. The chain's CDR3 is CASRYRVVRGYTF. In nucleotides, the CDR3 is TGTGCCAGCAGGTACAGGGTAGTACGCGGCTACACCTTC.

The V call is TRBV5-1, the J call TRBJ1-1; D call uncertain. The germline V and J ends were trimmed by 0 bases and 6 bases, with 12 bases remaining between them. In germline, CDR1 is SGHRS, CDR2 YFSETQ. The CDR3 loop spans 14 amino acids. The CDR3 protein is CASSLAGGYPEAFF. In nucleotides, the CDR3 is TGCGCCAGCAGCTTGGCCGGAGGGTACCCTGAAGCTTTCTTT.

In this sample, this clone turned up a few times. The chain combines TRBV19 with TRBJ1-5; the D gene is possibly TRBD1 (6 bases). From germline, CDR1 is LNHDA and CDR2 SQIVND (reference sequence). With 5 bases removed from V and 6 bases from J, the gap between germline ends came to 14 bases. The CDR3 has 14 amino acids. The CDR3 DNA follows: TGTGCCAGTAGTTATCCCGGGGGCGGTCAGCCCCAGCATTTT. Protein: CASSYPGGGQPQHF.

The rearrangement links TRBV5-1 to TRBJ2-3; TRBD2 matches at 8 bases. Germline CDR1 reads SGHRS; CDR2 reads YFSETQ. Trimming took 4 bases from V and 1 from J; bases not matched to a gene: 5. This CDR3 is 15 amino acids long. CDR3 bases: TGCGCCAGCAGCCGACTAGCGAGTGGCACAGATACGCAGTATTTT. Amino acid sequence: CASSRLASGTDTQYF.

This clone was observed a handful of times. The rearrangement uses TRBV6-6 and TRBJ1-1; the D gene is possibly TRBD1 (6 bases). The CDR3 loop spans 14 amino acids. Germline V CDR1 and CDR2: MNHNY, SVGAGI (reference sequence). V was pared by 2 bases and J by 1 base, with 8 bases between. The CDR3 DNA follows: TGTGCCAGCAGTTACCTGGACAGGAACACTGAAGCTTTCTTT. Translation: CASSYLDRNTEAFF.

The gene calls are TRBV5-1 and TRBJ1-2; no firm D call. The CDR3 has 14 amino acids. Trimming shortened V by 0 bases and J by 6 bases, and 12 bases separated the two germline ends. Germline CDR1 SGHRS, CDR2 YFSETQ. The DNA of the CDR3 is TGCGCCAGCAGCTTGGCCACAGAAGGGAATGGCTACACCTTC. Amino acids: CASSLATEGNGYTF.

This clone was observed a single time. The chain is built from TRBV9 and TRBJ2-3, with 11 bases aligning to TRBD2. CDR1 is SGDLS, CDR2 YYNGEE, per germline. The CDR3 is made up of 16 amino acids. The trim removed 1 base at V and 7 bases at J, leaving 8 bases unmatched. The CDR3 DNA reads TGTGCCAGCAGCGTAACCACTAGCGGGAGTAGATATACGCAGTATTTT. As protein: CASSVTTSGSRYTQYF.

Here the CDR3 DNA reads TGTGCCAGCAGCGTTCAGGGATACTCCTACAATGAGCAGTTCTTC. As protein: CASSVQGYSYNEQFF. V usage is TRBV9 and J usage is TRBJ2-1; tentatively, D is TRBD1 (5 bases). Trimming took off 2 bases at V and 0 bases at J, with 9 bases between the two ends. Germline CDR1 is SGDLS and CDR2 is YYNGEE. There are 15 residues in the CDR3. Filled out from reference TRBV9 and TRBJ2-1, the complete variable domain reads DSGVTQTPKHLITATGQRVTLRCSPRSGDLSVYWYQQSLDQGLQFLIQYYNGEERAKGNILERFSAQQFPDLHSELNLSSLELGDSALYFCASSVQGYSYNEQFFGPGTRLTVL.

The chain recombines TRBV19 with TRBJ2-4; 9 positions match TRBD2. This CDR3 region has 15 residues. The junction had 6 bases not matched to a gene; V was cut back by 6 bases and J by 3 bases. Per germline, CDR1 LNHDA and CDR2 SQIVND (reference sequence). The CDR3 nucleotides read TGTGCCAGTAGGAATAGCGGGGGATACAAAAACATTCAGTACTTC. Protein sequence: CASRNSGGYKNIQYF.

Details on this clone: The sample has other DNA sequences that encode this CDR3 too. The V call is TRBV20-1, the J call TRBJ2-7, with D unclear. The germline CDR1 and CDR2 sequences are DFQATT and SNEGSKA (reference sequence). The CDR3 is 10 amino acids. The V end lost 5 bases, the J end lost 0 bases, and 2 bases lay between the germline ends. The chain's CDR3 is CSAGSYEQYF. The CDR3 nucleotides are TGCAGTGCTGGCTCCTACGAGCAGTACTTC.

The CDR3 bases are TGCGCCAGCACCCGTGGGGGCGATGAAGATACGCAGTATTTT. Amino acid sequence: CASTRGGDEDTQYF. V is TRBV5-1 and J is TRBJ2-3, with TRBD1 as a possible D gene (6 bases). V lost 6 bases to trimming and J lost 5 bases, with 16 bases between them. The CDR3 runs 14 residues. CDR1 is SGHRS and CDR2 is YFSETQ in the germline V gene. The full variable domain, rest sourced from reference TRBV5-1 and TRBJ2-3, is KAGVTQTPRYLIKTRGQQVTLSCSPISGHRSVSWYQQTPGQGLQFLFEYFSETQRNKGNFPGRFSGRQFSNSRSEMNVSTLELGDSALYLCASTRGGDEDTQYFGPGTRLTVL.